The 28 T cell receptor beta chains given below trace back to one sample, sequenced in a study of shared clonotypes between healthy human individuals. Sequencing was performed with immunoSEQ multiplex PCR; in TCRdb, only in-frame clones are kept and a portion is missing. The table shows some 650,000 clones, with almost 97% occurring only once. Sequencing was done on a sample of naive CD4+ T cells sorted from blood. Subset given: CD45RA+ positively selected. The source of these receptors is a woman aged 25 to 39 in good health.

This chain uses TRBV9 with TRBJ1-1; the D is unclear. The CDR3 length is 14 residues. CDR1 is SGDLS, CDR2 YYNGEE, per germline. The V end lost 1 base, the J end lost 1 base, and 8 bases lay between the germline ends. The CDR3 protein is CASSVYSRNTEAFF. In DNA form, the CDR3 reads TGTGCCAGCAGCGTATACAGTCGGAACACTGAAGCTTTCTTT.

This chain uses TRBV28 with TRBJ1-3; no firm D call. Between the trimmed V and J ends, which lost 4 bases and 0 bases, there was a span of 16 bases. Germline V gene lookup returns CDR1 MDHEN and CDR2 SYDVKM. This CDR3 is 17 amino acids long. In nucleotides, the CDR3 is TGTGCCAGCAGTTCCGCTGGGCGTCCCTCCTCTGGAAACACCATATATTTT. This encodes CASSSAGRPSSGNTIYF.

V and J are TRBV7-3 and TRBJ2-2, with 7 positions matching TRBD2. V trimming: 5 bases; J trimming: 4 bases; junction bases outside the gene matches: 7. The CDR3 totals 15 residues. Germline V gives CDR1 SGHTA, CDR2 FQGTGA. The CDR3 nucleotides read TGTGCCAGCAGCCCCCAGCGGGATCGCACCGGGGAGCTGTTTTTT. Its translation is CASSPQRDRTGELFF.

The chain carries TRBV19 and TRBJ1-1; 7 nucleotides align to TRBD1. V lost 5 bases and J lost 4; bases outside the gene matches: 7. This CDR3 spans 14 amino acids. Germline loops: CDR1 LNHDA, CDR2 SQIVND (reference sequence). The CDR3 here is CASSHQGVGTEAFF. CDR3 coding DNA: TGTGCCAGTAGTCATCAGGGGGTGGGCACTGAAGCTTTCTTT.

The genes are TRBV19 and TRBJ1-3; weak D call: TRBD1 (5 bases). Trimming removed 5 bases at V and 0 bases at J, with 17 bases between. The CDR3 sequence is 17 residues long. Germline CDR1 LNHDA, CDR2 SQIVND (reference sequence). This CDR3 reads CASSATSGGSSGNTIYF. The CDR3 DNA is TGTGCCAGTAGTGCAACTTCCGGGGGAAGCTCTGGAAACACCATATATTTT.

The rearrangement joins TRBV5-1 to TRBJ2-7; no clear D. Trimming stripped 0 bases from V and 6 bases from J, with 7 bases between. Germline CDR1 is SGHRS and CDR2 is YFSETQ. This CDR3 region has 12 residues. Here the CDR3 DNA reads TGCGCCAGCAGCTTGGTAGGGATCGAGCAGTACTTC. As protein: CASSLVGIEQYF.

This sequence joins TRBV10-3 and TRBJ1-1; D is undetermined. This CDR3 region has 13 residues. Germline loops: CDR1 ENHRY, CDR2 SYGVKD. The germline V and J ends were trimmed by 4 bases and 1 base, with 7 bases remaining between them. For the CDR3, the DNA is TGTGCCATCAGTGCCCCGCGGAACACTGAAGCTTTCTTT. Protein product: CAISAPRNTEAFF.

The chain has TRBV6-4 and TRBJ2-1; 9 bases are a match to TRBD2. V dropped 4 bases and J dropped 5; count of bases not matched to a gene: 6. Germline loops: CDR1 MRHNA, CDR2 SNTAGT. There are 15 residues in the CDR3. The CDR3 loop is CASSVGSGSHNEQFF. CDR3 bases: TGTGCCAGCAGTGTGGGTAGCGGGAGCCACAATGAGCAGTTCTTC.

DNA of the CDR3: TGTGCCAGCTCCCAGGGGGAAAGATATGGCTACACCTTC. Residues: CASSQGERYGYTF. The rearrangement uses TRBV18 and TRBJ1-2; 7 nucleotides match TRBD1. The CDR3 contains 13 residues. The V gene end was trimmed by 6 bases and the J gene end by 5 bases; junction bases not matched to a gene: 6. The V gene's germline CDR1 is KGHSH and CDR2 LQKENI.

The chain recombines TRBV11-2 with TRBJ2-1, with D tentatively TRBD2 (5 bases). V lost 5 bases and J 6 bases, leaving 11 bases between the germline ends. This CDR3 is built from 13 residues. CDR1 is SGHAT and CDR2 is FQNNGV in the germline V gene. The CDR3 loop is CASSGLLGNEQFF. The CDR3 region has the DNA TGTGCCAGCAGCGGACTCCTAGGCAATGAGCAGTTCTTC.

The gene calls are TRBV28 and TRBJ2-1; 8 bases fit TRBD2. CDR3 length: 14 amino acids. After removal of 7 bases from V and 2 bases from J, the junction contained 4 bases not matched to a gene. Germline values: CDR1 MDHEN, CDR2 SYDVKM. The CDR3 sequence is CASTFGGAYNEQFF. The DNA for the CDR3 is TGTGCCAGCACCTTCGGGGGGGCCTACAATGAGCAGTTCTTC.

The chain recombines TRBV2 with TRBJ2-7; D gene unclear. V lost 6 bases to trimming and J lost 2 bases, with 11 bases between them. CDR3 length equals 13 residues. CDR1 and CDR2 from the germline V gene are SNHLY and FYNNEI. The CDR3 nucleotides read TGTGCCAGCAGCGGTCAGGTCCCCTACGAGCAGTACTTC. Amino acids: CASSGQVPYEQYF.

This chain links TRBV5-1 with TRBJ2-6; no reliable D call. Between the trimmed V and J ends, which lost 4 bases and 0 bases, there was a span of 8 bases. This CDR3 contains 15 residues. Germline V lookup: CDR1 SGHRS, CDR2 YFSETQ. DNA of the CDR3: TGCGCCAGCAGCCTCCAGACCTCTGGGGCCAACGTCCTGACTTTC. It codes for CASSLQTSGANVLTF.

This clone was recorded once. The chain employs TRBV2 and TRBJ2-6; D gene uncertain. V was pared by 8 bases and J by 0 bases, with 14 bases between. The CDR3 runs to 16 residues. Looked up from germline, CDR1 is SNHLY and CDR2 is FYNNEI. The CDR3 DNA is TGTGCCAGCGGAAAAGGACGGAGCTCTGGGGCCAACGTCCTGACTTTC. Residues: CASGKGRSSGANVLTF.

V is TRBV11-2 and J is TRBJ2-1; 8 nucleotides match TRBD2. V gave up 7 bases and J gave up 5 bases; unmatched junction bases: 13. Germline assignment: CDR1 SGHAT and CDR2 FQNNGV. This CDR3 has 16 residues. CDR3 DNA: TGTGCCAGCAAGTCTATTTCTAGCGGGCCTAACAATGAGCAGTTCTTC. It is translated as CASKSISSGPNNEQFF.

This chain joins TRBV6-6 and TRBJ2-7; D might be TRBD2 (6 bases). Trimming left V 6 bases short and J 4 bases short, with 16 bases between. The CDR3 covers 14 residues. CDR1 and CDR2 (germline): MNHNY, SVGAGI (reference sequence). CDR3 nucleotide sequence: TGTGCCAGCAGATGGCGGGAACGTGATTACGAGCAGTACTTC. Protein: CASRWRERDYEQYF.

This clone appeared a single time. The chain uses TRBV10-1 and TRBJ2-5; 10 bases are shared with TRBD2. Germline trimming cut 0 bases from V and 5 bases from J; bases unmatched to any gene: 6. This CDR3 has 16 amino acids. The V gene's germline CDR1 is WNHNN and CDR2 SYGVQD (reference sequence). This CDR3 reads CASSESSSGSGETQYF. In nucleotides, the CDR3 is TGCGCCAGCAGTGAGTCGTCTAGCGGGAGTGGTGAGACCCAGTACTTC.

V is TRBV2 and J is TRBJ2-1; TRBD2 aligns across 14 bases. This CDR3 has 15 residues. Germline CDR1 and CDR2: SNHLY and FYNNEI. Trimming at V came to 4 bases and at J to 9 bases, leaving 5 bases not matched to a gene. The CDR3 here is CASSAGLAGVSEQFF. CDR3 DNA: TGTGCCAGCAGTGCGGGACTAGCGGGAGTCTCTGAGCAGTTCTTC.

The chain joins TRBV5-4 to TRBJ1-2; weak D call: TRBD1 (5 bases). The CDR3 sequence is 14 residues long. CDR1 and CDR2 (germline): SGHNT, YYREEE (reference sequence). Trimming removed 0 bases at V and 4 bases at J, with 10 bases between. The CDR3 DNA reads as TGTGCCAGCAGCTTGGGTTCAGGGAGCTATGGCTACACCTTC. This translates into CASSLGSGSYGYTF. Filled out from reference TRBV5-4 and TRBJ1-2, the complete variable domain reads ETGVTQSPTHLIKTRGQQVTLRCSSQSGHNTVSWYQQALGQGPQFIFQYYREEENGRGNFPPRFSGLQFPNYSSELNVNALELDDSALYLCASSLGSGSYGYTFGSGTRLTVV.

In its sample, this clone was seen once. The V call is TRBV6-1, the J call TRBJ2-7; unclear D gene. The V gene's germline CDR1 is MNHNS and CDR2 SASEGT. The CDR3 runs to 14 residues. Trimming took off 2 bases at V and 4 bases at J, with 12 bases between the two ends. This chain's CDR3 is CASSERPLTYEQYF. The CDR3 DNA reads as TGTGCCAGCAGTGAACGGCCCCTCACATACGAGCAGTACTTC.

The chain employs TRBV29-1 and TRBJ2-1; D perhaps matches TRBD1 (5 bases). Deletions cut 8 bases from V and 6 bases from J, with 11 bases between. This CDR3 contains 11 residues. CDR1 and CDR2 (germline): SQVTM, ANQGSEA. The CDR3 here is CSPGFSNEQFF. In DNA, the CDR3 is TGCAGCCCAGGGTTTAGCAATGAGCAGTTCTTC.

This clone was seen only once. The chain is built from TRBV19 and TRBJ1-1; 10 nucleotides line up with TRBD1. The CDR3 totals 17 residues. The germline gives CDR1 LNHDA, CDR2 SQIVND (reference sequence). V lost 4 bases, J lost 5 bases, and 13 bases stayed unmatched. CDR3 residues: CASSKPGQGSIYTEAFF. The DNA of the CDR3 is TGTGCCAGTAGTAAACCGGGACAGGGGTCTATTTATACTGAAGCTTTCTTT.

CDR3 sequence (DNA): TGTGCCAGCAGCTTAGAGGTCGGGACCTACACCTTC. Its translation: CASSLEVGTYTF. The chain links TRBV7-8 to TRBJ1-2; a weak D match, TRBD1 (5 bases). Trimming pared 1 base from V and 10 bases from J, leaving 10 bases between. Germline V gene lookup returns CDR1 SGHVS and CDR2 FQNEAQ. The CDR3 is 12 residues long.

The V gene is TRBV9, the J gene TRBJ2-1, with 7 bases aligning to TRBD2. The CDR3 has 13 amino acids. V dropped 3 bases and J dropped 11; count of bases not matched to a gene: 8. In germline, CDR1 is SGDLS, CDR2 YYNGEE. For the CDR3, the DNA is TGTGCCAGCAGCGAGGGGACTATTTACAAGCAGTTCTTC. It encodes CASSEGTIYKQFF.

The V and J genes are TRBV28 and TRBJ1-1; 9 bases fit TRBD1. CDR3 length equals 13 residues. Trimming took 7 bases from V and 3 from J; bases not matched to a gene: 3. The germline V gene has CDR1 MDHEN and CDR2 SYDVKM. CDR3 sequence reads: CASITGGHTEAFF. Here the CDR3 DNA reads TGTGCCAGCATTACAGGGGGCCACACTGAAGCTTTCTTT.

The gene calls are TRBV29-1 and TRBJ2-7; D unclear. The ends were cut back, 3 bases at V and 0 bases at J, with 6 bases in the middle. CDR3 length equals 12 residues. Germline values: CDR1 SQVTM, CDR2 ANQGSEA. The CDR3 bases are TGCAGCGTTGAGGCCGGCTCCTACGAGCAGTACTTC. Its translation: CSVEAGSYEQYF.

The chain links TRBV7-2 to TRBJ2-3; 8 nucleotides agree with TRBD1. This CDR3 has 15 amino acids. CDR1 is SGHTA, CDR2 FQGNSA, per germline. V gave up 5 bases and J gave up 3 bases; unmatched junction bases: 7. CDR3: CASSRGQGETDTQYF. CDR3 DNA: TGTGCCAGCAGCAGAGGACAGGGAGAGACAGATACGCAGTATTTT.

The CDR3 is CASSRSSGATGELFF. The CDR3 DNA follows: TGTGCCAGCAGCAGGTCTAGCGGGGCTACCGGGGAGCTGTTTTTT. The J gene is TRBJ2-2, the V gene TRBV5-4, with TRBD2 identical over 9 bases. Germline V gives CDR1 SGHNT, CDR2 YYREEE (reference sequence). The CDR3 has 15 residues. V lost 4 bases, J lost 5 bases, and 6 bases stayed unmatched.